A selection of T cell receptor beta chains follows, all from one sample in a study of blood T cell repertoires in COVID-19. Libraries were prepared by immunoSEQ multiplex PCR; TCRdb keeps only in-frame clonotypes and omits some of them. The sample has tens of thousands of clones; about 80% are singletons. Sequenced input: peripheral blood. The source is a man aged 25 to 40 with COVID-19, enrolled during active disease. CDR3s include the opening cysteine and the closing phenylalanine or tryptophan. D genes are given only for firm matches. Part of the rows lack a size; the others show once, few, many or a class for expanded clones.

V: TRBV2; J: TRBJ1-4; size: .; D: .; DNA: TGTGCCAGCAGTTCACAGGGAACTAATGAAAAACTGTTTTTT; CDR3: CASSSQGTNEKLFF
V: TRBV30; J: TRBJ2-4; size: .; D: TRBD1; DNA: TGTGCCTGGGCCCCGGGACAGGGCGCCAAAAACATTCAGTACTTC; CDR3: CAWAPGQGAKNIQYF
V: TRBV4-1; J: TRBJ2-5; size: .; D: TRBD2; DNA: TGCGCCAGCAGCCAAGATAAGGAGGGAGGGGAGACCCAGTACTTC; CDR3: CASSQDKEGGETQYF
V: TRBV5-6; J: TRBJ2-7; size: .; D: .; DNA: TGTGCCAGCAGCTCCCAGTTAGCAGGGGCCGACTACGAGCAGTACTTC; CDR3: CASSSQLAGADYEQYF
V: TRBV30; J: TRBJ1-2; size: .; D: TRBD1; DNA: TGTGCCTGGAGTGCCGGGACAGGGATCTTCGGAAACTATGGCTACACCTTC; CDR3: CAWSAGTGIFGNYGYTF
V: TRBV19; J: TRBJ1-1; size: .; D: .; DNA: TGTGCCAGTAGTCGGCAGGGAAGCACTGAAGCTTTCTTT; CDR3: CASSRQGSTEAFF
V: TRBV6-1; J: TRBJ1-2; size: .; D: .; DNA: TGTGCCAGCAGTGAAGTTCGGGGGGGCTTCGATGGCTACACCTTC; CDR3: CASSEVRGGFDGYTF
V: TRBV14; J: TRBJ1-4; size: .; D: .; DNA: TGTGCCAGCAGCCAAGAGTCAGGGCGAGAAAAACTGTTTTTT; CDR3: CASSQESGREKLFF
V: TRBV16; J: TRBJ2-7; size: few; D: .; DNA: TGTGCCAGCAGCCAAGACAGGTACGAGCAGTACTTC; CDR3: CASSQDRYEQYF
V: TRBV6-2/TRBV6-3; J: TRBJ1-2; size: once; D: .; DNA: TGTGCCAGCAGTTTCGGTGAAGAGGGATATGGCTACACCTTC; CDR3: CASSFGEEGYGYTF
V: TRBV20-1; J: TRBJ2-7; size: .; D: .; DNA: TGCAGTGCTAGTCTAGGGGCCCCCTACGAGCAGTACTTC; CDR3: CSASLGAPYEQYF
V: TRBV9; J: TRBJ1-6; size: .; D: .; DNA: TGTGCCAGCAGCGCGGATTTCGGGGATAATTCACCCCTCCACTTT; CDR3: CASSADFGDNSPLHF
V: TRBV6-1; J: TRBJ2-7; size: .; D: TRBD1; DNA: TGTGCCAGCAGTGAAGCGGCGGACAGGGGGCGAGAGCAGTACTTC; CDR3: CASSEAADRGREQYF
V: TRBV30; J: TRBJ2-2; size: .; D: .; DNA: TGTGCCTTTCTGCGGGGGCCTAACACCGGGGAGCTGTTTTTT; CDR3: CAFLRGPNTGELFF
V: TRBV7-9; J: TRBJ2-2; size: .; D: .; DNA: TGTGCCAGCTGTCCGGGGGAAGGCACCGGGGAGCTGTTTTTT; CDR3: CASCPGEGTGELFF
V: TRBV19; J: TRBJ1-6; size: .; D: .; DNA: TGTGCCAGTAGTATCAAGGGACTCGGAGGTAATTCACCCCTCCACTTT; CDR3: CASSIKGLGGNSPLHF
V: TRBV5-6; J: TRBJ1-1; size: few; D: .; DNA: TGTGCCAGCAGCTTGGTTCCGCTAATGAACACTGAAGCTTTCTTT; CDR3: CASSLVPLMNTEAFF
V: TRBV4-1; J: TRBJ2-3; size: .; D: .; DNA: TGCGCCAGCAGCCAAGATTGGACGGGGAGCACAGATACGCAGTATTTT; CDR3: CASSQDWTGSTDTQYF
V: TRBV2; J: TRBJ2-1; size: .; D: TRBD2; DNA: TGTAGCGGGGAAGCCTACAATGAGCAGTTCTTC; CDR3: CSGEAYNEQFF
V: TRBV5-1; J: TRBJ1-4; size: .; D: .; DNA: TGCGCCAGCAGCTGGCAGGGTAATGAAAAACTGTTTTTT; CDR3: CASSWQGNEKLFF
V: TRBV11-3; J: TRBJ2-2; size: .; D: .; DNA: TGCGCCAGCAGCTCGCGCAGGGGAGGGCCTTCGAACACCGGGGAGCTGTTTTTT; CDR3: CASSSRRGGPSNTGELFF
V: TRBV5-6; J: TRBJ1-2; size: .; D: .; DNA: TGTGCCAGCAGCTCATGGCAGGGGAGTAACTATGGCTACACCTTC; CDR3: CASSSWQGSNYGYTF
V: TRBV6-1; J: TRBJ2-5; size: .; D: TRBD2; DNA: TGTGCCAGCAGTGAAGAAGTGAATGGGGGACTAAGAGAGACCCAGTACTTC; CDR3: CASSEEVNGGLRETQYF
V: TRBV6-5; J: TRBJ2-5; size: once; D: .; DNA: TGTGCCAGCAGTATCCATGGAGAACAAGAGACCCAGTACTTC; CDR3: CASSIHGEQETQYF
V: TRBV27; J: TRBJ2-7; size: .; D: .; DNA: TGTGCCAGCAGTTTAGAGGGAAACTCCTACGAGCAGTACTTC; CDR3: CASSLEGNSYEQYF
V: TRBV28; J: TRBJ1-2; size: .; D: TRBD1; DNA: TGTGCCAGCAGTACCCCGGGACAGTACTATGGCTACACCTTC; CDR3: CASSTPGQYYGYTF
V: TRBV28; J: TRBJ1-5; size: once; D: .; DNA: TGTGCCAGCAGTTTAATAAGGACAGCCTCTTATAGCAATCAGCCCCAGCATTTT; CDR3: CASSLIRTASYSNQPQHF
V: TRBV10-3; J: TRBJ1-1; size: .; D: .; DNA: TGTGCCACTTCCCAGCCCCAGGGGCTTGAAGCTTTCTTT; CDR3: CATSQPQGLEAFF
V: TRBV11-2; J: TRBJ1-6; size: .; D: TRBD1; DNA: TGTGCCAGCAGCCCCTCGGACAGGCAGGGACCCCTCCACTTT; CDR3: CASSPSDRQGPLHF
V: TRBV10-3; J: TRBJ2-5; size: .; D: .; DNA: TGTGCCATCAGCAGTGAACAGGGATACCAAGAGACCCAGTACTTC; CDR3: CAISSEQGYQETQYF
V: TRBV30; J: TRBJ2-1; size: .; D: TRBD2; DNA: TGTGCCTGGAGTGGACTAGCGGGGGGCAATGAGCAGTTCTTC; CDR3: CAWSGLAGGNEQFF
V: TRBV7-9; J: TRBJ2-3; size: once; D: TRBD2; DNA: TGTGCCAGCGCTCCGGGAAATAGCGGGGGCACAGATACGCAGTATTTT; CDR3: CASAPGNSGGTDTQYF
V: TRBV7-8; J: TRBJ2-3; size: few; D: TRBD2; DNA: TGTGCCAGCAGCTGGAATCTAGCGGGAACGGCAGATACGCAGTATTTT; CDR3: CASSWNLAGTADTQYF
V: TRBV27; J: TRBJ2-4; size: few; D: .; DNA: TGTGCCAGCAGTTTAACTACAGGGCGGCCCAAAAACATTCAGTACTTC; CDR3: CASSLTTGRPKNIQYF
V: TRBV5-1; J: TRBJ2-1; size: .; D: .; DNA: TGCACCAGCAGATCTACTAGCACGGGCTCCTACAATGAGCAGTTCTTC; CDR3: CTSRSTSTGSYNEQFF
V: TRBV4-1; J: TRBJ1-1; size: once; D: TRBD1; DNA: TGCGCCAGCAGCCCCGTGCCGGGACAGGGGGCTTTGGACACTGAAGCTTTCTTT; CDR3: CASSPVPGQGALDTEAFF
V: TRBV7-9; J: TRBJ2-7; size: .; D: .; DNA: TGTGCCAGCAGCTTAATCACCGGGGACGAGCAGTACTTC; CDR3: CASSLITGDEQYF
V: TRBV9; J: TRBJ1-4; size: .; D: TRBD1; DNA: TGTGCCAGCAGCCCCTGGACAGGGGGAATCGGATTTAATGAAAAACTGTTTTTT; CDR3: CASSPWTGGIGFNEKLFF
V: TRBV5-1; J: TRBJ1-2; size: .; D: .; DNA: TGCGCCAGCAGCTTAGGGGGAATTGGCTACACCTTC; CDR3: CASSLGGIGYTF
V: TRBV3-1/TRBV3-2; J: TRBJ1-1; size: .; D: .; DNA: TGTGCCAGCAGCCAAGGTAGGACACATACAGACTTT; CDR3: CASSQGRTHTDF
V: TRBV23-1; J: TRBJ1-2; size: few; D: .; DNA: TGCGCCAGCAGTCAAAACAAAAATGGCTACACCTTC; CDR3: CASSQNKNGYTF
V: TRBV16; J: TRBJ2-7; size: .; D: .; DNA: TGTGCCAGCAGCCAAGGACTCTACGAGCAGTACTTC; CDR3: CASSQGLYEQYF
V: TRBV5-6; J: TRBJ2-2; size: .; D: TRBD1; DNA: TGTGCCAGCGGACAGGGGGTCACCGGGGAGCTGTTTTTT; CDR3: CASGQGVTGELFF